Following are 6 T cell receptor beta chains from one sample sequenced in a study of T cell repertoires and HLA-DP antigens. Profiled with immunoSEQ multiplex PCR; TCRdb holds only in-frame clones, not every one. The sample carries 90,000 to 130,000 clones, about 91% recorded once. Their antigens remain unidentified. Specimen: CD4+ T cells from PBMCs. Receptors originate from a woman under 30 in good health and CMV-seronegative.

This clone was counted between two and nine times. The chain couples TRBV11-2 to TRBJ1-6, with 7 bases lining up with TRBD1. Germline V gene data show CDR1 as SGHAT and CDR2 as FQNNGV. The CDR3 covers 17 residues. J was trimmed by 0 bases and V by 3 bases; bases with no gene match: 5. The CDR3 sequence: CASSFRQGSSYNSPLHF. The CDR3 nucleotides read TGTGCCAGCAGCTTCCGACAGGGAAGCTCCTATAATTCACCCCTCCACTTT.

The gene calls are TRBV7-6 and TRBJ2-7; D may be TRBD2 (6 bases). The CDR3 runs to 16 residues. The germline gives CDR1 SGHVS, CDR2 FNYEAQ. Deletions cut 5 bases from V and 3 bases from J, with 20 bases between. DNA for the CDR3: TGTGCCAGCAGCGAGACCACGGGCGGGGATTACTACGAGCAGTACTTC. This encodes CASSETTGGDYYEQYF. Using reference TRBV7-6 and TRBJ2-7 for the parts outside the CDR3, the full variable domain is GAGVSQSPRYKVTKRGQDVALRCDPISGHVSLYWYRQALGQGPEFLTYFNYEAQQDKSGLPNDRFSAERPEGSISTLTIQRTEQRDSAMYRCASSETTGGDYYEQYFGPGTRLTVT.

The rearrangement joins TRBV6-5 to TRBJ2-7; D remains ambiguous. This CDR3 has 14 amino acids. V lost 0 bases and J lost 0, with 6 bases in between. Germline lookup yields CDR1 MNHEY and CDR2 SVGAGI. Here the CDR3 DNA reads TGTGCCAGCAGTTACTCCCGCACCTCCTACGAGCAGTACTTC. This encodes CASSYSRTSYEQYF.

The CDR3 nucleotides read TGCGCCAGCAGTGACAAAAGCACAGATACGCAGTATTTT. Translating gives CASSDKSTDTQYF. The gene calls are TRBV10-1 and TRBJ2-3; no definite D call. CDR1 WNHNN and CDR2 SYGVQD come from the germline V gene (reference sequence). V lost 3 bases to trimming and J lost 0 bases, with 4 bases between them. This CDR3 has 13 amino acids.

This clone came up once. The chain has TRBV7-3 and TRBJ2-7; D gene ambiguous. The CDR3 contains 13 residues. The V gene's germline CDR1 is SGHTA and CDR2 FQGTGA. V lost 0 bases, J lost 0 bases, and 3 bases lay in between. The CDR3 is CASSLTASYEQYV. In DNA, the CDR3 is TGTGCCAGCAGCTTAACGGCCTCCTACGAGCAGTACGTC.

The J gene is TRBJ2-3, the V gene TRBV11-3; 9 bases map to TRBD1. There are 15 residues in the CDR3. Germline loops: CDR1 SGHNT, CDR2 YENEEA. Germline trimming cut 1 base from V and 1 base from J; bases unmatched to any gene: 0. The CDR3 coding sequence is TGTGCCAGCAGCTTAGGGGACAGGGGCACAGATACGCAGTATTTT. Translation: CASSLGDRGTDTQYF. Combining the CDR3 with reference TRBV11-3 and TRBJ2-3 gives the whole variable domain EAGVVQSPRYKIIEKKQPVAFWCNPISGHNTLYWYLQNLGQGPELLIRYENEEAVDDSQLPKDRFSAERLKGVDSTLKIQPAELGDSAVYLCASSLGDRGTDTQYFGPGTRLTVL.